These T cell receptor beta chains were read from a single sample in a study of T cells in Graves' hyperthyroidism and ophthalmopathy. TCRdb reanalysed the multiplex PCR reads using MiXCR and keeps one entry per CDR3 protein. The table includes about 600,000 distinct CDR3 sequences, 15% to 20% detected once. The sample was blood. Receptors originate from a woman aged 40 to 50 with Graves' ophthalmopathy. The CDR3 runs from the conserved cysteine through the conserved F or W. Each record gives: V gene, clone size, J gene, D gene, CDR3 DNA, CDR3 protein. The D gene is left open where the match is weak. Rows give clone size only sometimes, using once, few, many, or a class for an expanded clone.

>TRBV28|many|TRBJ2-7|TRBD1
TGTGCCAGCAGTTTGACTCCGGACAGGGAGCCCTACGAGCAGTACTTC
CASSLTPDREPYEQYF
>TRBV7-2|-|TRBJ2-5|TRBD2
TGTGCCAGCAGCTTAGTGGGGCTAGCGGGAATAGAGACCCAGTACTTC
CASSLVGLAGIETQYF
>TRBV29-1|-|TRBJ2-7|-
TGCAGCGTTGATGATCAGGGGGGTGAGCAGTACTTC
CSVDDQGGEQYF
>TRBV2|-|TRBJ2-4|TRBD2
TGTGCCAGCAGATTACCGACTAGCGGGAGGGGTTCGGTCAAAAACATTCAGTACTTC
CASRLPTSGRGSVKNIQYF
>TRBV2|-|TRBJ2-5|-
TGTGCCAGCAACCCTGCTGGGGAGACCCAGTACTTC
CASNPAGETQYF
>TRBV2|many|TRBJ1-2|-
TGTGCCAGCACTCCGGGAGGGGTAGAGTCTTATCCTCATGGCTACACCTTC
CASTPGGVESYPHGYTF
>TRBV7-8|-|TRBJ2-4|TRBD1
TGTGCCAGCAGCTCTTTGGGGACAGGGGCTGGAAACATTCAGTACTTC
CASSSLGTGAGNIQYF
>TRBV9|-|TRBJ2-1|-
TGTGCCAGCAGCCTAGGCCCTCCCCTTTACAATGAGCAGTTCTTC
CASSLGPPLYNEQFF
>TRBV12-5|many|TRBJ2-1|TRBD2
TGTGCTAGTCGGCCCGGGACTAGCGGGAGCTCGGGCTCCTACAATGAGCAGTTCTTC
CASRPGTSGSSGSYNEQFF
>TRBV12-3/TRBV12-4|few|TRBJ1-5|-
TGTGCCAGCAGAAGGACCGATCAGCCCCAGCATTTT
CASRRTDQPQHF